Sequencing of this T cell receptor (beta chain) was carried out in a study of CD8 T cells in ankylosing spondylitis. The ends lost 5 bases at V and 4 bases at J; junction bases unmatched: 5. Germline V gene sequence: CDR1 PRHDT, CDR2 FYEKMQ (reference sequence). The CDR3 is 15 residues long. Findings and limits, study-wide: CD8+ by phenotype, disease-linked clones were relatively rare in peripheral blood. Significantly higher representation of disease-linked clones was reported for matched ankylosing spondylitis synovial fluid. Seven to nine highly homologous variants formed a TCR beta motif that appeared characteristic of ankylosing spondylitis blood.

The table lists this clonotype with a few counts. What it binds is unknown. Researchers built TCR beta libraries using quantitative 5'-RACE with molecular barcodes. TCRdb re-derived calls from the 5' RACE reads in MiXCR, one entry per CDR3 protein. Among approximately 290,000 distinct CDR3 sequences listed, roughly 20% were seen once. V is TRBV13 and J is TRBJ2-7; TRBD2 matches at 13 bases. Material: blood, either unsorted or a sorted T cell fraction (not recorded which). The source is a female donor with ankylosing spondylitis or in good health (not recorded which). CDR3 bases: TGTGCCAGCAGCATGTGGACTAGCGGGAGTTACGAGCAGTACTTC. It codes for CASSMWTSGSYEQYF. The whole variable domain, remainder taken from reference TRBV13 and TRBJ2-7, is AAGVIQSPRHLIKEKRETATLKCYPIPRHDTVYWYQQGPGQDPQFLISFYEKMQSDKGSIPDRFSAQQFSDYHSELNMSSLELGDSALYFCASSMWTSGSYEQYFGPGTRLTVT.